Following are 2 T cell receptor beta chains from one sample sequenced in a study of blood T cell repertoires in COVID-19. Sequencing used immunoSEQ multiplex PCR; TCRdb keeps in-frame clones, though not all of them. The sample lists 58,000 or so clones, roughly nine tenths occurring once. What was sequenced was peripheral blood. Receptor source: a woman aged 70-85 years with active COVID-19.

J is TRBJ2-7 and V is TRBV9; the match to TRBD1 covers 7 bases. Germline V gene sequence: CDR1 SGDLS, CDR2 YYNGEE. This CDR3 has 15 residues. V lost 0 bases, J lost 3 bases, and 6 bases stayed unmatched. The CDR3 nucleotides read TGTGCCAGCAGCGTAGTGGCAGGGGGTGTCTACGAGCAGTACTTC. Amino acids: CASSVVAGGVYEQYF.

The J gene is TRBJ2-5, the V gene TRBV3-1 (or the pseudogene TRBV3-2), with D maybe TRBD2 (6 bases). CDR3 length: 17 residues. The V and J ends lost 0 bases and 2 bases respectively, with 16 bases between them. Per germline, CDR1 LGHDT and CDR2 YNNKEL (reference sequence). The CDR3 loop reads CASSQEVSFGSQETQYF. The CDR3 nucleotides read TGTGCCAGCAGCCAAGAGGTAAGCTTCGGGAGTCAAGAGACCCAGTACTTC.